Listed here are 26 T cell receptor beta chains from one sample, sequenced in a study of Ad26.COV2.S vaccination and SARS-CoV-2 variants. Sequenced by immunoSEQ multiplex PCR; TCRdb stores in-frame clones only, minus some. The repertoire holds around 340,000 clones, with around 89% as singletons. Treatment here: around 19 received Ad26.COV2.S at low or high dose, single or two shots; five or six received placebo; per-sample allocation not given. The samples date from day 63 after the first vaccine or placebo injection. Specimen: peripheral blood, collected in a trial of Ad26.COV2.S vaccine versus placebo. The source is a person aged 18-60 years who received the Ad26.COV2.S COVID-19 vaccine or a placebo.

The chain is built from TRBV7-2 and TRBJ1-2; TRBD1 is a possible D gene (6 bases). Looked up from germline, CDR1 is SGHTA and CDR2 is FQGNSA. V was pared by 1 base and J by 6 bases, with 12 bases between. The CDR3 has 14 residues. The CDR3 here is CASSLVTGPDGYTF. The CDR3 DNA reads TGTGCCAGCAGCTTAGTTACAGGGCCGGATGGCTACACCTTC. Full variable domain (remainder filled in from reference TRBV7-2 and TRBJ1-2): GAGVSQSPSNKVTEKGKDVELRCDPISGHTALYWYRQSLGQGLEFLIYFQGNSAPDKSGLPSDRFSAERTGGSVSTLTIQRTQQEDSAVYLCASSLVTGPDGYTFGSGTRLTVV.

J is TRBJ1-1 and V is TRBV5-1; perhaps TRBD1 as D (5 bases). The CDR3 sequence is 14 residues long. The germline gives CDR1 SGHRS, CDR2 YFSETQ. Trimming pared 3 bases from V and 6 bases from J, leaving 15 bases between. CDR3 protein: CASSSGGGFAEAFF. The CDR3 DNA reads TGCGCCAGCAGCTCCGGTGGGGGTTTCGCTGAAGCTTTCTTT.

J is TRBJ1-5 and V is TRBV6-2 or TRBV6-3, with 9 bases identical to TRBD1. The CDR3 length is 15 residues. V was pared by 4 bases and J by 2 bases, with 3 bases of the junction left unmatched. Germline CDR1 reads MNHEY; CDR2 reads SVGEGT. CDR3 coding DNA: TGTGCCAGCAGTTCCCGGGACAGGGGCAATCAGCCCCAGCATTTT. Its protein product is CASSSRDRGNQPQHF.

The chain employs TRBV19 and TRBJ1-1; D is unresolved. The CDR3 extends over 14 amino acids. Germline values: CDR1 LNHDA, CDR2 SQIVND (reference sequence). The V end lost 7 bases, the J end lost 1 base, and 13 bases lay between the germline ends. CDR3 bases: TGTGCCAGTAACCGTGATGTCGCGAACACTGAAGCTTTCTTT. Encoded protein: CASNRDVANTEAFF.

The V gene is TRBV5-1, the J gene TRBJ2-1, with 9 nucleotides matching TRBD2. The CDR3 contains 14 residues. The ends lost 0 bases at V and 5 bases at J; junction bases unmatched: 0. Germline loops: CDR1 SGHRS, CDR2 YFSETQ. Here the CDR3 DNA reads TGCGCCAGCAGCTTGGGACTAGCGGACAATGAGCAGTTCTTC. Translated: CASSLGLADNEQFF. Complete variable domain (other parts from reference TRBV5-1 and TRBJ2-1): KAGVTQTPRYLIKTRGQQVTLSCSPISGHRSVSWYQQTPGQGLQFLFEYFSETQRNKGNFPGRFSGRQFSNSRSEMNVSTLELGDSALYLCASSLGLADNEQFFGPGTRLTVL.

The genes are TRBV5-1 and TRBJ1-4, with unresolved D. Trimming cost V 3 bases and J 3 bases, with 12 bases left between them. This CDR3 has 15 residues. Germline V gene data show CDR1 as SGHRS and CDR2 as YFSETQ. CDR3 region: CASSSVVGSNEKLFF. In nucleotides, the CDR3 is TGCGCCAGCAGCTCGGTTGTGGGTTCTAATGAAAAACTGTTTTTT.

V is TRBV29-1 and J is TRBJ1-1; 7 positions match TRBD1. This CDR3 comprises 15 residues. Germline-derived CDR1 and CDR2 are SQVTM and ANQGSEA. Trimming at V came to 4 bases and at J to 1 base, leaving 9 bases not matched to a gene. CDR3 DNA sequence: TGCAGCGTTGCACCCGCGGGACAGCGGAACACTGAAGCTTTCTTT. Amino acids: CSVAPAGQRNTEAFF.

The chain has TRBV9 and TRBJ2-7; perhaps TRBD1 as D (6 bases). V lost 2 bases to trimming and J lost 6 bases, with 12 bases between them. Germline CDR1 SGDLS, CDR2 YYNGEE. The CDR3 runs to 13 residues. The CDR3 region has the DNA TGTGCCAGCAGCGTTAATACAGGGAGCGAGCAGTACTTC. Translating gives CASSVNTGSEQYF.

The chain recombines TRBV6-5 with TRBJ2-7, with TRBD1 matching over 8 bases. Trimming at V came to 5 bases and at J to 9 bases, leaving 9 bases not matched to a gene. The CDR3 runs to 13 residues. Looked up from germline, CDR1 is MNHEY and CDR2 is SVGAGI. CDR3 sequence reads: CASSPGQGERQYF. CDR3 sequence (DNA): TGTGCCAGCAGTCCTGGACAGGGAGAGAGGCAGTACTTC.

This clone was picked up a small number of times. The chain combines TRBV6-2 or TRBV6-3 with TRBJ1-2, with 8 bases aligning to TRBD1. V lost 4 bases, J lost 8 bases, and 12 bases stayed unmatched. CDR1 and CDR2 from the germline V gene are MNHEY and SVGEGT. There are 15 residues in the CDR3. CDR3: CASSSHPGGAKGYTF. The CDR3 DNA sequence: TGTGCCAGCAGTTCTCACCCAGGGGGCGCGAAGGGCTACACCTTC.

In regard to this clone: Other DNA sequences within the sample encode an identical CDR3. The chain links TRBV4-2 to TRBJ2-3; 10 bases are shared with TRBD2. The germline V gene has CDR1 LGHNA and CDR2 YNFKEQ. After removal of 0 bases from V and 3 bases from J, the junction contained 3 bases not matched to a gene. The length of the CDR3 is 16 residues. The chain's CDR3 is CASSQDWTSGTDTQYF. The CDR3 DNA reads as TGTGCCAGCAGCCAAGATTGGACTAGCGGAACAGATACGCAGTATTTT.

This rearrangement joins TRBV19 to TRBJ1-5; TRBD1 aligns across 7 bases. The junction had 5 bases not matched to a gene; V was cut back by 7 bases and J by 5 bases. The CDR3 sequence is 13 residues long. Germline V gives CDR1 LNHDA, CDR2 SQIVND (reference sequence). The chain's CDR3 is CASTDRVDQPQHF. The CDR3 DNA follows: TGTGCCAGTACCGACAGGGTAGATCAGCCCCAGCATTTT. Drawing the rest from reference TRBV19 and TRBJ1-5, the complete variable domain is DGGITQSPKYLFRKEGQNVTLSCEQNLNHDAMYWYRQDPGQGLRLIYYSQIVNDFQKGDIAEGYSVSREKKESFPLTVTSAQKNPTAFYLCASTDRVDQPQHFGDGTRLSIL.

The chain recombines TRBV5-6 with TRBJ2-1, with TRBD2 matching over 10 bases. The J segment lost 3 bases and the V segment lost 5 bases, leaving 5 bases of the junction unmatched. CDR1 and CDR2 from the germline V gene are SGHDT and YYEEEE. The length of the CDR3 is 15 residues. CDR3 sequence (DNA): TGTGCCAGCAGACAGCGGGAGGGCGGCTACAATGAGCAGTTCTTC. Amino acids: CASRQREGGYNEQFF.

This clone has ten or more counts. The rearrangement uses TRBV11-2 and TRBJ2-7; perhaps TRBD2 as D (5 bases). CDR1 SGHAT and CDR2 FQNNGV come from the germline V gene. The CDR3 consists of 11 residues. V shed 3 bases and J shed 7 bases, with 7 bases lying between them. Written as DNA, the CDR3 is TGTGCCAGCAGCTTGGAGGCTGAGCAGTACTTC. The encoded protein is CASSLEAEQYF.

The V and J genes are TRBV19 and TRBJ1-5; unclear D gene. The germline V and J ends were trimmed by 2 bases and 9 bases, with 14 bases remaining between them. CDR1 is LNHDA, CDR2 SQIVND, per germline (reference sequence). This CDR3 contains 14 residues. Here the CDR3 reads CASSIPGPAMPQHF. CDR3 DNA sequence: TGTGCCAGTAGTATACCGGGCCCGGCCATGCCCCAGCATTTT.

With respect to this clone: The sample holds other DNA sequences that translate to the same CDR3. The rearrangement links TRBV29-1 to TRBJ2-1; the D is unclear. This CDR3 has 10 residues. Germline CDR1 and CDR2: SQVTM and ANQGSEA. V lost 2 bases, J lost 9 bases, and 5 bases lay in between. This chain's CDR3 is CSVETGEQFF. The CDR3 DNA reads as TGCAGCGTTGAAACCGGTGAGCAGTTCTTC.

The chain uses TRBV7-8 and TRBJ2-1; TRBD2 matches at 9 bases. Germline V gene sequence: CDR1 SGHVS, CDR2 FQNEAQ. J was trimmed by 0 bases and V by 5 bases; bases with no gene match: 5. This CDR3 has 16 residues. The CDR3 is CASSRSGRSSYNEQFF. DNA of the CDR3: TGTGCCAGCAGCCGGAGCGGGAGGAGCTCCTACAATGAGCAGTTCTTC.

The J gene is TRBJ2-1, the V gene TRBV11-3; no definite D call. This CDR3 comprises 15 residues. Germline assignment: CDR1 SGHNT and CDR2 YENEEA. V was trimmed by 2 bases and J by 5 bases, leaving 13 bases between them. DNA of the CDR3: TGTGCCAGCAGCTTATCGTGGGGTCCTGACAATGAGCAGTTCTTC. Its protein product is CASSLSWGPDNEQFF.

The chain employs TRBV7-9 and TRBJ2-7; either TRBD1 or TRBD2 may supply D (6 bases each). The germline V gene has CDR1 SEHNR and CDR2 FQNEAQ (reference sequence). The CDR3 length is 15 residues. The V end lost 1 base, the J end lost 0 bases, and 10 bases lay between the germline ends. The CDR3 nucleotides are TGTGCCAGCAGCTTAGATGGGGGGCGCTCCTACGAGCAGTACTTC. It codes for CASSLDGGRSYEQYF.

J is TRBJ2-7 and V is TRBV7-9; tentatively, D is TRBD2 (5 bases). The ends were cut back, 5 bases at V and 2 bases at J, with 19 bases in the middle. The CDR3 length is 16 residues. Germline V gene data show CDR1 as SEHNR and CDR2 as FQNEAQ (reference sequence). This CDR3 is CASSPRERAGPYEQYF. CDR3 bases: TGTGCCAGCAGCCCACGCGAGAGGGCCGGACCCTACGAGCAGTACTTC.

The chain joins TRBV28 to TRBJ2-7; D is unresolved. Deletions cut 7 bases from V and 4 bases from J, with 17 bases between. CDR1 MDHEN and CDR2 SYDVKM come from the germline V gene. The CDR3 length is 14 residues. CDR3 residues: CASKKGSSGYEQYF. The DNA for the CDR3 is TGTGCCAGCAAGAAGGGATCTTCAGGATACGAGCAGTACTTC.

The chain employs TRBV7-9 and TRBJ2-7; D remains unclear. CDR1 and CDR2 (germline): SEHNR, FQNEAQ (reference sequence). V was clipped by 5 bases and J by 3 bases, with 11 bases between them. The CDR3 runs 13 residues. CDR3 DNA sequence: TGTGCCAGCAGCCGCATCCCGGGCTACGAGCAGTACTTC. Translation gives CASSRIPGYEQYF.

V usage is TRBV4-1 and J usage is TRBJ2-7; no reliable D call. Germline V gene data show CDR1 as MGHRA and CDR2 as YSYEKL. The V end was cut by 6 bases, the J end by 3 bases, with 12 bases between. The CDR3 sequence is 13 residues long. The CDR3 region is CASSPPSVYEQYF. CDR3 DNA: TGCGCCAGCAGTCCTCCCTCGGTCTACGAGCAGTACTTC.

The chain links TRBV24-1 to TRBJ1-2; D unresolved. The germline CDR1 and CDR2 sequences are KGHDR and SFDVKD. Trimming shortened V by 3 bases and J by 2 bases, and 6 bases separated the two germline ends. The length of the CDR3 is 13 residues. This CDR3 is CATSDAGNYGYTF. The CDR3, as DNA: TGTGCCACCAGTGATGCTGGGAACTATGGCTACACCTTC.

V and J are TRBV19 and TRBJ2-1, with 9 bases fitting TRBD2. The length of the CDR3 is 14 residues. J gave up 6 bases and V 4 bases, and 4 bases lay outside the gene matches. In germline, CDR1 is LNHDA, CDR2 SQIVND (reference sequence). In DNA, the CDR3 is TGTGCCAGTAGTAGCGGGAGGGCCCTCAATGAGCAGTTCTTC. This codes for CASSSGRALNEQFF.

The chain combines TRBV13 with TRBJ1-6, with 9 bases lining up with TRBD1. The CDR3 has 15 residues. CDR1 and CDR2 from the germline V gene are PRHDT and FYEKMQ (reference sequence). V shed 5 bases, J shed 7 bases, and the junction held 6 bases outside the gene matches. The CDR3 protein is CASSDRDRVNSPLHF. The CDR3 nucleotides are TGTGCCAGCAGCGACAGGGACAGGGTCAATTCACCCCTCCACTTT.